One sample yielded the 16 T cell receptor beta chains listed below, sequenced in a study of cytomegalovirus exposure and HLA in healthy donors. Profiled with immunoSEQ multiplex PCR; TCRdb holds only in-frame clones, not every one. The table records around 150,000 clones, around 92% of them present only once. Sequenced input: PBMCs. All receptors come from a woman aged 18-29 years in good health and CMV-seropositive.

J is TRBJ2-7 and V is TRBV5-1; perhaps TRBD2 as D (5 bases). CDR3 length: 12 residues. Trimming removed 1 base at V and 4 bases at J, with 6 bases between. In germline, CDR1 is SGHRS, CDR2 YFSETQ. CDR3 sequence (DNA): TGCGCCAGCAGCTTGCCGGGGTACGAGCAGTACTTC. Its translation is CASSLPGYEQYF. Looking up the rest from reference TRBV5-1 and TRBJ2-7 gives the full variable domain: KAGVTQTPRYLIKTRGQQVTLSCSPISGHRSVSWYQQTPGQGLQFLFEYFSETQRNKGNFPGRFSGRQFSNSRSEMNVSTLELGDSALYLCASSLPGYEQYFGPGTRLTVT.

This chain joins TRBV5-1 and TRBJ2-2, with 9 positions matching TRBD1. Trimming took 5 bases from V and 6 from J; bases not matched to a gene: 14. This CDR3 contains 17 residues. Germline V gives CDR1 SGHRS, CDR2 YFSETQ. The CDR3 nucleotides are TGCGCCAGCAGAGTGACCGGGACAGGGTTTTTGGCCGGGGAGCTGTTTTTT. This translates into CASRVTGTGFLAGELFF.

The gene calls are TRBV18 and TRBJ2-7; TRBD1 matches at 8 bases. Germline loops: CDR1 KGHSH, CDR2 LQKENI. The CDR3 sequence is 14 residues long. V gave up 6 bases and J gave up 1 base; unmatched junction bases: 5. CDR3 in amino acids: CASSPTGVSYEQYF. DNA of the CDR3: TGTGCCAGCTCTCCGACAGGGGTATCCTACGAGCAGTACTTC.

The chain links TRBV6-5 to TRBJ2-2; unclear D gene. This CDR3 comprises 15 residues. The V gene's germline CDR1 is MNHEY and CDR2 SVGAGI. The V gene lost 6 bases and the J gene lost 4 bases, with 15 bases spanning the gap. Here the CDR3 DNA reads TGTGCCAGCAGAAACACCGGTTCGGGCACCGGGGAGCTGTTTTTT. It encodes CASRNTGSGTGELFF.

This chain links TRBV7-3 with TRBJ2-5; no clear D gene. Trimming stripped 2 bases from V and 4 bases from J, with 14 bases between. The CDR3 contains 15 residues. Germline CDR1 reads SGHTA; CDR2 reads FQGTGA. CDR3 protein: CASSLLGVGLETQYF. CDR3 coding DNA: TGTGCCAGCAGCTTACTCGGAGTGGGTTTAGAGACCCAGTACTTC.

J is TRBJ1-5 and V is TRBV19, with 10 nucleotides matching TRBD1. Trimming took 9 bases from V and 1 from J; bases not matched to a gene: 9. CDR1 and CDR2 from the germline V gene are LNHDA and SQIVND (reference sequence). The CDR3 loop spans 16 amino acids. For the CDR3, the DNA is TGTGCCAGCTGCTGGGGGGACAGGGGAAGCAATCAGCCCCAGCATTTT. Amino acids: CASCWGDRGSNQPQHF.

This clone has just a few counts. This sequence joins TRBV30 and TRBJ2-2; possible D gene TRBD1, 5 bases. This CDR3 region has 16 residues. Germline lookup yields CDR1 GTSNPN and CDR2 SVGIG (reference sequence). Trimming took 3 bases from V and 9 from J, leaving 23 bases between them. The CDR3 spells CAWRRPRAWILRELFF. The CDR3 DNA follows: TGTGCCTGGAGACGCCCCAGGGCCTGGATCCTCCGGGAGCTGTTTTTT.

The J gene is TRBJ2-7, the V gene TRBV13; 8 bases align to TRBD2. Germline CDR1 is PRHDT and CDR2 is FYEKMQ (reference sequence). The CDR3 extends over 14 amino acids. Trimming cost V 1 base and J 7 bases; bases outside gene matches: 6. CDR3 amino acids: CASSLAGGPREQYF. The CDR3 coding sequence is TGTGCCAGCAGCTTAGCGGGAGGGCCTCGAGAGCAGTACTTC.

This clone has a single count. The chain employs TRBV30 and TRBJ2-3; the D gene is possibly TRBD2 (5 bases). CDR3 length: 14 amino acids. Germline V gene data show CDR1 as GTSNPN and CDR2 as SVGIG (reference sequence). V shed 0 bases and J shed 0 bases, with 7 bases lying between them. The CDR3 bases are TGTGCCTGGAGTGTAGGACTGAGCACAGATACGCAGTATTTT. Protein product: CAWSVGLSTDTQYF.

The chain uses TRBV5-1 and TRBJ2-1; 7 bases agree with TRBD2. This CDR3 is 15 amino acids long. Germline CDR1 reads SGHRS; CDR2 reads YFSETQ. The junction had 6 bases not matched to a gene; V was cut back by 0 bases and J by 6 bases. CDR3 DNA: TGCGCCAGCAGCTTGGCTGGCGGGAGTGTCAATGAGCAGTTCTTC. Translated: CASSLAGGSVNEQFF.

V usage is TRBV30 and J usage is TRBJ2-5, with D tentatively TRBD2 (5 bases). This CDR3 has 15 amino acids. Trimming took 4 bases from V and 5 from J, leaving 20 bases between them. In germline, CDR1 is GTSNPN, CDR2 SVGIG (reference sequence). The CDR3 nucleotides read TGTGCCTGGAAAAAGAAAGGCCCCCGAGGGGAGACCCAGTACTTC. Protein product: CAWKKKGPRGETQYF.

V usage is TRBV10-3 and J usage is TRBJ2-5; D is perhaps TRBD1 (5 bases). CDR3 length: 14 amino acids. V lost 0 bases, J lost 3 bases, and 8 bases lay in between. Germline assignment: CDR1 ENHRY and CDR2 SYGVKD. CDR3 sequence reads: CAISESQGEETQYF. CDR3 DNA: TGTGCCATCAGTGAGTCGCAAGGGGAAGAGACCCAGTACTTC.

This chain links TRBV7-4 with TRBJ2-7, with a weak D call TRBD2 (7 bases). The CDR3 loop spans 14 amino acids. Trimming removed 3 bases from V and 1 base from J, with 10 bases in between. Germline assignment: CDR1 SGHVT and CDR2 SQSDAQ. Written as DNA, the CDR3 is TGTGCCAGCAGCTTCGGGGGGCAATCCTACGAGCAGTACTTC. This translates into CASSFGGQSYEQYF. The full variable domain, its missing parts supplied by reference TRBV7-4 and TRBJ2-7, is GAGVSQSPRYKVAKRGRDVALRCDSISGHVTLYWYRQTLGQGSEVLTYSQSDAQRDKSGRPSGRFSAERPERSVSTLKIQRTEQGDSAVYLCASSFGGQSYEQYFGPGTRLTVT.

This clone was seen a few times. This chain connects TRBV25-1 to TRBJ2-7, with D tentatively TRBD2 (6 bases). CDR1 MGHDK and CDR2 SYGVNS come from the germline V gene. V was shortened by 4 bases and J by 6 bases, with 13 bases between the two germline ends. This CDR3 is 13 amino acids long. The CDR3 DNA reads TGTGCCAGCAGTGGATCGGGAGTCTTCGAGCAGTACTTC. Translation gives CASSGSGVFEQYF.

This clone was seen only a few times. This chain uses TRBV7-8 with TRBJ1-2, with 7 bases identical to TRBD1. CDR1 is SGHVS, CDR2 FQNEAQ, per germline. This CDR3 is 16 amino acids long. The J segment lost 4 bases and the V segment lost 2 bases, leaving 10 bases of the junction unmatched. The CDR3 spells CASSLSGQGGFYGYTF. As DNA, the CDR3 is TGTGCCAGCAGCTTATCTGGGCAGGGGGGTTTCTATGGCTACACCTTC.

The chain has TRBV5-1 and TRBJ2-3; no firm D call. Between the trimmed V and J ends, which lost 1 base and 2 bases, there was a span of 8 bases. The germline gives CDR1 SGHRS, CDR2 YFSETQ. The CDR3 has 14 residues. Here the CDR3 reads CASSLNSPTDTQYF. The CDR3, as DNA: TGCGCCAGCAGCTTGAATAGCCCCACAGATACGCAGTATTTT.